This TCR beta chain was captured by sequencing in a study of memory CD4+ T cells and cytomegalovirus serostatus. A word on this clone: Its antigen is unknown.

Broader study findings: A US-trained random forest predicted CMV serostatus with median AUC around 0.92.

In the study's own analysis: After removing out-of-frame reads, around 2,000,000 distinct TCRbeta sequences remained. TCRdb's copy holds only in-frame clones and misses some; the assay was immunoSEQ multiplex PCR. V and J calls and clone size follow that table, whereas D and trimming were derived from the DNA. Here the sample spans over 45,000 clones, approximately 81% being singletons. Single viable CD3+CD4+CD8-CD45RO+ cells were sorted as the memory CD4+ T cells. Total CD4+ T cells were enriched by CD4 positive selection. After removal of 2 bases from V and 7 bases from J, the junction contained 4 bases not matched to a gene. From germline, CDR1 is GTSNPN and CDR2 SVGIG (reference sequence). This CDR3 is built from 12 residues.

The chain combines TRBV30 with TRBJ1-1; the match to TRBD1 covers 7 bases. The specimen was memory CD4+ T cells from blood. The source of this sequence is an adult in good health and CMV-seronegative. Some clones in this sample may be carry-over from other donors' samples. The CDR3 bases are TGTGCCTGGAGTATGAACAGGGGTGAAGCTTTCTTT. Translated, it gives CAWSMNRGEAFF.